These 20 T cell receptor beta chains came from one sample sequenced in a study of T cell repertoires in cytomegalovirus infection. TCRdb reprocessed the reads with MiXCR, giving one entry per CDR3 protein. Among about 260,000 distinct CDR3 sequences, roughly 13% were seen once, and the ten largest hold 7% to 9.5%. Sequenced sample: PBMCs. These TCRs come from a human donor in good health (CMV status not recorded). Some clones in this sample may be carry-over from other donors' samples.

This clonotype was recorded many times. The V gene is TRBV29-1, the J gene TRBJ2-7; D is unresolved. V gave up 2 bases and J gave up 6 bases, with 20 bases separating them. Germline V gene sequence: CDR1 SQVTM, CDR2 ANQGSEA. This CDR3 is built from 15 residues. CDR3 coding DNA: TGCAGCGTTGAAATTAGGGTTGGGGAATTCGGCGAGCAGTACTTC. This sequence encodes CSVEIRVGEFGEQYF.

The CDR3 bases are TGCAGTGCTAGTCTTGGCGCAGGGGGATACGAGCAGTACTTC. This codes for CSASLGAGGYEQYF. The rearrangement links TRBV20-1 to TRBJ2-7; 7 positions agree with TRBD1. Germline V CDR1 and CDR2: DFQATT, SNEGSKA (reference sequence). This CDR3 is 14 amino acids long. V lost 3 bases to trimming and J lost 4 bases; unmatched junction nucleotides: 9.

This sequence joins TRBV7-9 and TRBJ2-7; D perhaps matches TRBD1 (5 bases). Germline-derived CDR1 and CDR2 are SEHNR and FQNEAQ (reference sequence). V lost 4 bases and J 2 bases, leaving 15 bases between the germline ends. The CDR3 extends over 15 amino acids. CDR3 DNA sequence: TGTGCCAGCAGCTCCCCGGCAGGGCTTACCTACGAGCAGTACTTC. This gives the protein CASSSPAGLTYEQYF. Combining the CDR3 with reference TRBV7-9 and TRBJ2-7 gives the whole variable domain DTGVSQNPRHKITKRGQNVTFRCDPISEHNRLYWYRQTLGQGPEFLTYFQNEAQLEKSRLLSDRFSAERPKGSFSTLEIQRTEQGDSAMYLCASSSPAGLTYEQYFGPGTRLTVT.

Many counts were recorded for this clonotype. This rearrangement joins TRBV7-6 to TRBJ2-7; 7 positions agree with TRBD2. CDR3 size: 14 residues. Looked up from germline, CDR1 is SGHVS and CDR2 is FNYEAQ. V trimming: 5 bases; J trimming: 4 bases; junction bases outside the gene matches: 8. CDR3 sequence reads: CASSASSGEYEQYF. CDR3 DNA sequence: TGTGCCAGCAGCGCATCTAGCGGAGAATACGAGCAGTACTTC.

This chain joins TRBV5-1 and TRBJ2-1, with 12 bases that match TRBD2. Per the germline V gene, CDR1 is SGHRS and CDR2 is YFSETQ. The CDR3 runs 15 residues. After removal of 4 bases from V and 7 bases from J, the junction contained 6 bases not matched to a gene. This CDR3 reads CASSAGLAGLNEQFF. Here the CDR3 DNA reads TGCGCCAGCAGCGCCGGACTAGCGGGGCTGAATGAGCAGTTCTTC.

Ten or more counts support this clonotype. CDR3 protein: CASSHPSVAYGYTF. In nucleotides, the CDR3 is TGCGCCAGCAGCCACCCCAGTGTTGCCTATGGCTACACCTTC. This rearrangement joins TRBV4-1 to TRBJ1-2; D is unclear. This CDR3 is 14 amino acids long. V lost 3 bases to trimming and J lost 4 bases, with 12 bases between them. Germline V gene data show CDR1 as MGHRA and CDR2 as YSYEKL.

The CDR3 coding sequence is TGTGCCAGCAGTTTTCCGGGACTAGCGAAGGATGAGCAGTTCTTC. Its protein is CASSFPGLAKDEQFF. The chain combines TRBV27 with TRBJ2-1; 10 nucleotides align to TRBD2. The germline V gene has CDR1 MNHEY and CDR2 SMNVEV (reference sequence). V was clipped by 3 bases and J by 8 bases; unmatched bases: 7. This CDR3 is 15 amino acids long.

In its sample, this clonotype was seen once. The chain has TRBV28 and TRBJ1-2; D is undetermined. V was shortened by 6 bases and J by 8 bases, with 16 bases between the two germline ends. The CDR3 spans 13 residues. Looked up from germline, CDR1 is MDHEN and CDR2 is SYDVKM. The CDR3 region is CASSLPGMGGYTF. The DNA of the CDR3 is TGTGCCAGCAGCCTCCCGGGGATGGGGGGCTACACCTTC.

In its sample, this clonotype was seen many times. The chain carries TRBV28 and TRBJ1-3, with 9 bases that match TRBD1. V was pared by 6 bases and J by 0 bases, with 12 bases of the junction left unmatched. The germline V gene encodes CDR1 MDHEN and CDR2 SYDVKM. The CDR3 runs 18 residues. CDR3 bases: TGTGCCAGCAGAACCGCCGGGACAGGGTTCATCTCTGGAAACACCATATATTTT. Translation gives CASRTAGTGFISGNTIYF.

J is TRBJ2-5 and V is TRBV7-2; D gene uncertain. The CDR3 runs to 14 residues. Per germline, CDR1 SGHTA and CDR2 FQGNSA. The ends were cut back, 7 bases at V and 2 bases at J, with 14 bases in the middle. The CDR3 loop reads CASTFLGNQETQYF. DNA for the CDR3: TGTGCCAGCACCTTCTTAGGCAATCAAGAGACCCAGTACTTC.

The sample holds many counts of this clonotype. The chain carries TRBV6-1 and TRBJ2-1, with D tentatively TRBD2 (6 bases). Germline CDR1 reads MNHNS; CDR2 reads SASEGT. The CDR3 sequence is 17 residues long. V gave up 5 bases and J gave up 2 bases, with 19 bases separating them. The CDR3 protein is CASSSLSEGHTYNEQFF. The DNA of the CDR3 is TGTGCCAGCAGTTCCCTATCGGAGGGCCACACCTACAATGAGCAGTTCTTC.

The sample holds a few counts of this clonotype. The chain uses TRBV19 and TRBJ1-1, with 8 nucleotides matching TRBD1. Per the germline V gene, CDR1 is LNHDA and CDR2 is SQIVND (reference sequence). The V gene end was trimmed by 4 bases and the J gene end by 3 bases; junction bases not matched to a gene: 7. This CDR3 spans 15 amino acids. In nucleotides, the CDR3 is TGTGCCAGTAGTACTCAGGGGGCTGTGGACACTGAAGCTTTCTTT. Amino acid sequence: CASSTQGAVDTEAFF. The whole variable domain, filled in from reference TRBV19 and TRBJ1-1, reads DGGITQSPKYLFRKEGQNVTLSCEQNLNHDAMYWYRQDPGQGLRLIYYSQIVNDFQKGDIAEGYSVSREKKESFPLTVTSAQKNPTAFYLCASSTQGAVDTEAFFGQGTRLTVV.

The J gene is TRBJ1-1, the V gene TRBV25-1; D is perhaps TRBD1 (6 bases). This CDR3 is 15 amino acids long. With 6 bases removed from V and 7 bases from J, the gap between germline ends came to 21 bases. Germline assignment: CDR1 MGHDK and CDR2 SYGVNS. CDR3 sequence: CASSHTKGGAREAFF. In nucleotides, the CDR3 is TGTGCCAGCAGCCACACTAAGGGGGGGGCCCGTGAAGCTTTCTTT.

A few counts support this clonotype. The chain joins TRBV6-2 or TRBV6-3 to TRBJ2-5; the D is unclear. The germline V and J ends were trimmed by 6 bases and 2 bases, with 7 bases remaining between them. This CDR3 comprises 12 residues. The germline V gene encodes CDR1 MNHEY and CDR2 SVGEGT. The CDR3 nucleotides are TGTGCCAGCAGGGCTGGACAAGAGACCCAGTACTTC. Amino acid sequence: CASRAGQETQYF.

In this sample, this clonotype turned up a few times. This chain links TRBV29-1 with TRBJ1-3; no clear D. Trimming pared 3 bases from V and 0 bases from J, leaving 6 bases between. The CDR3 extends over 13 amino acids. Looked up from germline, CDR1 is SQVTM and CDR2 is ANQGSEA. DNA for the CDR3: TGCAGCGTTGAGAACAGCTCTGGAAACACCATATATTTT. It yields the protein CSVENSSGNTIYF.

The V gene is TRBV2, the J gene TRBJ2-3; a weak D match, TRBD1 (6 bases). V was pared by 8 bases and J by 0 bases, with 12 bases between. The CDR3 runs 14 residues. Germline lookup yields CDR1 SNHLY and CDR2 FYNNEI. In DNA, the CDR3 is TGTGCCAGCGAGGCGAGGGGGAGCACAGATACGCAGTATTTT. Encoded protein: CASEARGSTDTQYF.

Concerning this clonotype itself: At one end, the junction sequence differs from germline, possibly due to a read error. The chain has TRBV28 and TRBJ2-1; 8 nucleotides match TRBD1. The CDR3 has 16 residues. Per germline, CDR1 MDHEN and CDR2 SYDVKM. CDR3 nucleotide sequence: TGTGCCAGCAGTACCCCCGGACAGGGAAGATACAATGAGCGGTTCTTC. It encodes CASSTPGQGRYNERFF.

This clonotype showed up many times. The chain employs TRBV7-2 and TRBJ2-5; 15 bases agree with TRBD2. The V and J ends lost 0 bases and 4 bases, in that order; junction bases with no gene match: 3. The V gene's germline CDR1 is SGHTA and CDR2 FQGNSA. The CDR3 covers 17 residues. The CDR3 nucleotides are TGTGCCAGCAGCTTAGCTGGACTAGCGGGAGGGGGAGAGACCCAGTACTTC. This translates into CASSLAGLAGGGETQYF.

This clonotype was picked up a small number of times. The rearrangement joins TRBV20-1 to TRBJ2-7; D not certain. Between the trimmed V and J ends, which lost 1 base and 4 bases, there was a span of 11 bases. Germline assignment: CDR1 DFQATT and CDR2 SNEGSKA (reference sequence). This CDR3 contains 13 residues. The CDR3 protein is CSARGGSVYEQYF. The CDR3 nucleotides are TGCAGTGCTAGAGGTGGCTCGGTATACGAGCAGTACTTC.

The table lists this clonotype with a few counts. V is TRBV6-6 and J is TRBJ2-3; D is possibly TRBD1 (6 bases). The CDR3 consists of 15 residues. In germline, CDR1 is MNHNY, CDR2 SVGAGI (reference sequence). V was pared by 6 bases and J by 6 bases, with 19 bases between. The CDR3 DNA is TGTGCCAGCAGGCCCCCGGGACAAGGCAAGGATACGCAGTATTTT. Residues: CASRPPGQGKDTQYF.